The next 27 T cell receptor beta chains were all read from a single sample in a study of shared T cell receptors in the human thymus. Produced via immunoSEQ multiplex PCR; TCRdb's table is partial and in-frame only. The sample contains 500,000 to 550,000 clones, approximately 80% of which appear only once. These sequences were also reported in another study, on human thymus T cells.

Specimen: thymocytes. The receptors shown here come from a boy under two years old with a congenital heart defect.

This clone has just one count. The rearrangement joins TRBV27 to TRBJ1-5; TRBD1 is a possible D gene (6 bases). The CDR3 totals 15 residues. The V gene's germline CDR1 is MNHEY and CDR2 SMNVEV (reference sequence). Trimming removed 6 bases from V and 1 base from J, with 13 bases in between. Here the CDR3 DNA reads TGTGCCAGCAGCTCAGATCAGGGGAGCAATCAGCCCCAGCATTTT. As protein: CASSSDQGSNQPQHF.

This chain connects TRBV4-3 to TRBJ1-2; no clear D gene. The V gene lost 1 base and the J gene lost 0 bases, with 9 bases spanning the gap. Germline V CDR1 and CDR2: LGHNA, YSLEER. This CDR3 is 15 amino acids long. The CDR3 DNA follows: TGCGCCAGCAGCCAAGGGAACAGATCTAACTATGGCTACACCTTC. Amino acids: CASSQGNRSNYGYTF.

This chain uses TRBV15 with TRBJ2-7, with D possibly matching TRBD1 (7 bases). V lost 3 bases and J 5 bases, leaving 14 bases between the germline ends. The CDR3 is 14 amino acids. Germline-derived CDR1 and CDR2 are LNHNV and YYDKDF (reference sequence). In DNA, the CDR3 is TGTGCCACCAGCAGGCCAGGGGGGTGGAACGAGCAGTACTTC. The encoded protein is CATSRPGGWNEQYF.

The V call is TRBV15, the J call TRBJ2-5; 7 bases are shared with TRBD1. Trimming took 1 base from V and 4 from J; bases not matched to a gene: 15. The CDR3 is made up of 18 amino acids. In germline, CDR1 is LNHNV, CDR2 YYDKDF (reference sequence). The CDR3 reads CATSRVVEGAAPGETQYF. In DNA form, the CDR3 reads TGTGCCACCAGCAGAGTGGTAGAGGGGGCCGCGCCGGGAGAGACCCAGTACTTC.

The CDR3 DNA is TGTGCCAGCAGGCGGGCTCGGATGAACACTGAAGCTTTCTTT. Translating it yields CASRRARMNTEAFF. The chain is built from TRBV27 and TRBJ1-1; D unclear. This CDR3 contains 14 residues. V lost 6 bases and J lost 0, with 11 bases in between. Germline CDR1 MNHEY, CDR2 SMNVEV (reference sequence).

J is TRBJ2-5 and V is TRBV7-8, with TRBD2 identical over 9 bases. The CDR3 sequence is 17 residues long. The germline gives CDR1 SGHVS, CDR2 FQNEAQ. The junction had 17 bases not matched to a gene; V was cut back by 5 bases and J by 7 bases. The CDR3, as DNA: TGTGCCAGCAGCCCGCCGGGGACTAGCCGACACCACAGGACCCAGTACTTC. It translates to CASSPPGTSRHHRTQYF.

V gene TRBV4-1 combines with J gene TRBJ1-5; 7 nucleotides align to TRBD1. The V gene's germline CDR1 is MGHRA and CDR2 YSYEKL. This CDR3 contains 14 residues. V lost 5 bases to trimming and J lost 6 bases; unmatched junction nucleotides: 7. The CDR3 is CASSAHRGGQPQHF. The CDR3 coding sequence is TGCGCCAGCAGCGCCCACAGGGGTGGTCAGCCCCAGCATTTT.

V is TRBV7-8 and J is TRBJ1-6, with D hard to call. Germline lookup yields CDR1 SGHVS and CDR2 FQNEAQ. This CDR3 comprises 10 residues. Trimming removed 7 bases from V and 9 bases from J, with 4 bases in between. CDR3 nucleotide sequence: TGTGCCAGCATCTGTTCACCCCTCCACTTT. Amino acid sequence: CASICSPLHF.

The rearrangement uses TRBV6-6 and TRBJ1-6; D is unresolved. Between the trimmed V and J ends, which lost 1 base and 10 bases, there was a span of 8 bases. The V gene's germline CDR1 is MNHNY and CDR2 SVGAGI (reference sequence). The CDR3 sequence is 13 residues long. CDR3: CASSYYRGSPLHF. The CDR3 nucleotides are TGTGCCAGCAGTTACTACCGAGGGTCACCCCTCCACTTT.

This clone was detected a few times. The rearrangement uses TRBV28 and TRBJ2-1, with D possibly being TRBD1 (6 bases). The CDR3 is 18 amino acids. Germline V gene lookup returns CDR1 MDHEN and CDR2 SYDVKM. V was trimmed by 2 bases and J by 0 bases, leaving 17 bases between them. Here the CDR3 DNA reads TGTGCCAGCAGTTTAGTACCCCTGGCAGGGGACTCCTACAATGAGCAGTTCTTC. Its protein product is CASSLVPLAGDSYNEQFF.

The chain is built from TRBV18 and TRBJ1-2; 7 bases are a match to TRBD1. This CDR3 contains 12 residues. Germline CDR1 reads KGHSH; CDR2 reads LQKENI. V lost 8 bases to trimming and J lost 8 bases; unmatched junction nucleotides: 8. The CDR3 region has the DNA TGTGCCAGCCCCCATCAGGGGGGAGGCTACACCTTC. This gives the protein CASPHQGGGYTF.

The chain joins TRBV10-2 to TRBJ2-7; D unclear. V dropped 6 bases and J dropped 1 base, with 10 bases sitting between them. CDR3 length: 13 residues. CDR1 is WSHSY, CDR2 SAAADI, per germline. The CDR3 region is CASSEATSYEQYF. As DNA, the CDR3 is TGCGCCAGCAGCGAGGCCACATCCTACGAGCAGTACTTC.

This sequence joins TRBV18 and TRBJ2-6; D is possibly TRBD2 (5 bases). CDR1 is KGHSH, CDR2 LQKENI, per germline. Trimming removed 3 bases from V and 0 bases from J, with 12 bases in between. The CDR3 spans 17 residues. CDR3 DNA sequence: TGTGCCAGCTCACCGCCAGGACTTCACTCTGGGGCCAACGTCCTGACTTTC. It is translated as CASSPPGLHSGANVLTF.

The CDR3 spells CSAPQADTQYF. The CDR3 DNA is TGCAGTGCCCCACAGGCTGATACGCAGTATTTT. The chain uses TRBV20-1 and TRBJ2-3; maybe TRBD1 (5 bases). This CDR3 contains 11 residues. Trimming removed 6 bases at V and 6 bases at J, with 10 bases between. Germline V gene data show CDR1 as DFQATT and CDR2 as SNEGSKA (reference sequence).

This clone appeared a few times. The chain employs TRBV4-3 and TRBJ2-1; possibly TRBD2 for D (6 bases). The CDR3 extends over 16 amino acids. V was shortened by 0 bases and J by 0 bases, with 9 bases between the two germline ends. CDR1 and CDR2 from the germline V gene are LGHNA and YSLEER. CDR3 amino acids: CASSQDIGSSYNEQFF. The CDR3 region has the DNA TGCGCCAGCAGCCAAGATATCGGGAGCTCCTACAATGAGCAGTTCTTC.

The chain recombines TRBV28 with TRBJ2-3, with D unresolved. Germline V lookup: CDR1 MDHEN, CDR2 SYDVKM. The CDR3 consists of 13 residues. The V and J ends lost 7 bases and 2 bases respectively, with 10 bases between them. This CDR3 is CASKTCNTDTQYF. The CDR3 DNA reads TGTGCCAGCAAGACATGTAACACAGATACGCAGTATTTT.

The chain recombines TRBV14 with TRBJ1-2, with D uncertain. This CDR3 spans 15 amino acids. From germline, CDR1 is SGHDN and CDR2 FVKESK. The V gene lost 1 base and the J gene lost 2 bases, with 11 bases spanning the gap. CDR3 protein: CASSQVSGENYGYTF. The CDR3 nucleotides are TGTGCCAGCAGCCAAGTTAGTGGAGAGAACTATGGCTACACCTTC.

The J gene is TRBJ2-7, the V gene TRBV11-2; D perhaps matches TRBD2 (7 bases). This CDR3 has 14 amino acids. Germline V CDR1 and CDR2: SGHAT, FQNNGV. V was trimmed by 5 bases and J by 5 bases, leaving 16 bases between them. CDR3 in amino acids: CASSGGGGWNEQYF. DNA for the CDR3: TGTGCCAGCAGCGGTGGGGGGGGCTGGAACGAGCAGTACTTC.

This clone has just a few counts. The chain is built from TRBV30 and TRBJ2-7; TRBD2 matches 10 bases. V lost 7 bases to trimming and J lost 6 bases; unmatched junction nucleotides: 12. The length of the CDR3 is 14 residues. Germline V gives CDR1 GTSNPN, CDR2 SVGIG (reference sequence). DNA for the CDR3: TGTGCCTCTAAAAGCGGGAGGGCCCCATCCGAGCAGTACTTC. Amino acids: CASKSGRAPSEQYF.

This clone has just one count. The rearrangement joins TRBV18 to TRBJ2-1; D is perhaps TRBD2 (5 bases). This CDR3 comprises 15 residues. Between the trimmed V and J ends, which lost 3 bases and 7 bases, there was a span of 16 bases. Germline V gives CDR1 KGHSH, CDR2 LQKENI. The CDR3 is CASSPAGPRGNEQFF. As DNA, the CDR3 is TGTGCCAGCTCACCTGCCGGCCCCCGAGGGAATGAGCAGTTCTTC.

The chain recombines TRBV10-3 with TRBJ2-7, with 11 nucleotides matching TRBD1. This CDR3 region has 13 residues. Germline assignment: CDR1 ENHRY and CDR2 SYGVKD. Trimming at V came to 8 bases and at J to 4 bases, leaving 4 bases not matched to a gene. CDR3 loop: CAIGDRGRYEQYF. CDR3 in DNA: TGTGCCATCGGGGACAGGGGGAGGTACGAGCAGTACTTC.

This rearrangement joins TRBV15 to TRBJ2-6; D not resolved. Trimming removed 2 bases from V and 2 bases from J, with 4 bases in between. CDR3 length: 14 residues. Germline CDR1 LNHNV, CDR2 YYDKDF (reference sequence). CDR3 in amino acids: CATSRRPGANVLTF. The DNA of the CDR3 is TGTGCCACCAGCAGACGTCCTGGGGCCAACGTCCTGACTTTC.

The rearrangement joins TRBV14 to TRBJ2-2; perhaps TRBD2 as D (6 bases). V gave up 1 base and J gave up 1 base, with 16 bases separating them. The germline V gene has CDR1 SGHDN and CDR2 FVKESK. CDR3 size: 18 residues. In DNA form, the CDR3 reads TGTGCCAGCAGCCAAGTCTCGCGCGGGAACGGGAACACCGGGGAGCTGTTTTTT. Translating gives CASSQVSRGNGNTGELFF. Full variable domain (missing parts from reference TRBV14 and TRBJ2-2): EAGVTQFPSHSVIEKGQTVTLRCDPISGHDNLYWYRRVMGKEIKFLLHFVKESKQDESGMPNNRFLAERTGGTYSTLKVQPAELEDSGVYFCASSQVSRGNGNTGELFFGEGSRLTVL.

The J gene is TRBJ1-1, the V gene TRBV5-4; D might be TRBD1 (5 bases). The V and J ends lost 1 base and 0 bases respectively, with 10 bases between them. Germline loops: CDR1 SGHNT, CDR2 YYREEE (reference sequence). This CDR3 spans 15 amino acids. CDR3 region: CASSLRQTMNTEAFF. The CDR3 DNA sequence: TGTGCCAGCAGCTTGAGACAGACAATGAACACTGAAGCTTTCTTT.

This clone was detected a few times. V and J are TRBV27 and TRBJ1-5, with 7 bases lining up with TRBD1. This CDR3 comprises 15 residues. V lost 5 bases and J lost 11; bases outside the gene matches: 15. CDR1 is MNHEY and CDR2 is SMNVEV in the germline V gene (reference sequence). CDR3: CASSRSARGFSAQHF. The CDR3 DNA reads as TGTGCCAGCAGTCGGTCGGCCAGGGGGTTTTCGGCCCAGCATTTT.

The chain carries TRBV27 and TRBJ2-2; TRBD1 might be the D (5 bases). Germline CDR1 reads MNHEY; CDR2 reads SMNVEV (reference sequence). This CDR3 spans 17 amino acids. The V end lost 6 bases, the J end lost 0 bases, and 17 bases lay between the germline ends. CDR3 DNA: TGTGCCAGCAGCCCCCTTTCGGACAACGCGAACACCGGGGAGCTGTTTTTT. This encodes CASSPLSDNANTGELFF.

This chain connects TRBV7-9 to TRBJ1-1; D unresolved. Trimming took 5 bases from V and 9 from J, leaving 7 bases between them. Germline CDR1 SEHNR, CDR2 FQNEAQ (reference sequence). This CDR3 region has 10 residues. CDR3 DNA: TGTGCCAGCAGCACAGACAAAGCTTTCTTT. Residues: CASSTDKAFF.